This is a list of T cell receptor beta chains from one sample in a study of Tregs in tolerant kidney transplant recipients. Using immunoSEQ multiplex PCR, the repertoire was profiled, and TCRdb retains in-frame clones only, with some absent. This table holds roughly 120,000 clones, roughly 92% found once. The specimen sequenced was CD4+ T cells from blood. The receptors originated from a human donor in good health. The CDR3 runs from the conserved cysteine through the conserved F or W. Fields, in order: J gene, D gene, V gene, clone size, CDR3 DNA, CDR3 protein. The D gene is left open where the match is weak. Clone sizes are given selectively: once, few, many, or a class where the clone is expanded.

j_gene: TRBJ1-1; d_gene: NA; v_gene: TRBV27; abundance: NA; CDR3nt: TGTGCCAGCAGTCCTCGGGGGGGATGGATGAACACTGAAGCTTTCTTT; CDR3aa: CASSPRGGWMNTEAFF
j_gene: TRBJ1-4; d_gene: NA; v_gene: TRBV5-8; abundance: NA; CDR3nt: TGTGCCAGCAGCTTGGGGCGAATGGGGAGGACTAATGAAAAACTGTTTTTT; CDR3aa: CASSLGRMGRTNEKLFF
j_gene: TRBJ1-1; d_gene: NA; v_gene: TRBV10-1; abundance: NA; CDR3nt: TGCGCCAGCAGTGATGGAGCTGAAGCTTTCTTT; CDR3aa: CASSDGAEAFF
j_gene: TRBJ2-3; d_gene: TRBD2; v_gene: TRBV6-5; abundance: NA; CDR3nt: TGTGCCAGCCGAGCTAGCGGGATGCTGGCAGATACGCAGTATTTT; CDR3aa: CASRASGMLADTQYF
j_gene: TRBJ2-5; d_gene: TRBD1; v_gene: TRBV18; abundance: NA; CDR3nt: TGTGCCAGCTCACTCGAACAGGGGGGCTGGCAAGAGACCCAGTACTTC; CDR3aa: CASSLEQGGWQETQYF
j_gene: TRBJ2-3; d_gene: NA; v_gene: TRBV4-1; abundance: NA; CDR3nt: TGCGCCAGCAGCCAAGACCGGCGGGGCACAGATACGCAGTATTTT; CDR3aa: CASSQDRRGTDTQYF
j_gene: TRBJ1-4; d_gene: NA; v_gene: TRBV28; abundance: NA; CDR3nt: TGTGCCAGCAGTCGGAGGGGGGCTGCAACTAATGAAAAACTGTTTTTT; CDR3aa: CASSRRGAATNEKLFF
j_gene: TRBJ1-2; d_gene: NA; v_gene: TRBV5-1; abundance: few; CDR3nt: TGCGCCAGCAGCTTGGATTTAGGGACGGGTAACTATGGCTACACCTTC; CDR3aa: CASSLDLGTGNYGYTF
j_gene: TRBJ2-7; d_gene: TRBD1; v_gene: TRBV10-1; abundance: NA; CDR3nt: TGCGCCAGCAGCTCGGGGACAGGGGGCAAGGAGCAGTACTTC; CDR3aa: CASSSGTGGKEQYF
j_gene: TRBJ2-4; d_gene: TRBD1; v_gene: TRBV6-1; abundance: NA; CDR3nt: TGTGCCAGCAGTACAGGGGGCGAAAGTGGCATTCAGTACTTC; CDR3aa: CASSTGGESGIQYF
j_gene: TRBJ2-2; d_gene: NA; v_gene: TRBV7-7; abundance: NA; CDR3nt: TGTGCCAGCAGCTTGGGGCAGGGAATAGACACCGGGGAGCTGTTTTTT; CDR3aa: CASSLGQGIDTGELFF
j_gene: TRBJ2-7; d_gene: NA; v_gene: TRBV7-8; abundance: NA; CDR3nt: TGTGCCAGCAGCTTAGCGCTGCTGCGGGACAGTACTTTCGGCGAGCAGTACTTC; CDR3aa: CASSLALLRDSTFGEQYF
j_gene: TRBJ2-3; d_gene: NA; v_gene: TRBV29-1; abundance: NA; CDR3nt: TGCAGCGTTGTATCAGGGGGGAACGCAGATACGCAGTATTTT; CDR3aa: CSVVSGGNADTQYF
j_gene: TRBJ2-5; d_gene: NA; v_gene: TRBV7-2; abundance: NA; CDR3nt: TGTGCCAGCAGCTTAGCTGGAGTCCAAGAGACCCAGTACTTC; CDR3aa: CASSLAGVQETQYF
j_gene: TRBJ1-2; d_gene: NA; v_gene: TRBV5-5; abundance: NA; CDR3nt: TGTGCCAGCAGCGTCGCTAGGGGAGAAAAGGCCCTCTATGGCTACACCTTC; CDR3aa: CASSVARGEKALYGYTF
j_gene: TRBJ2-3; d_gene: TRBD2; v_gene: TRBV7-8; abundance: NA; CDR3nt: TGTGCCAGCAGCCCTAGGCGGGAGGGCCGTAGCACAGATACGCAGTATTTT; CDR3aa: CASSPRREGRSTDTQYF
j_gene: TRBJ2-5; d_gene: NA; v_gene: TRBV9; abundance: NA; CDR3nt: TGTGCCAGCAACCCACCCCGGTTTAGCGCAGTAACCCAGTACTTC; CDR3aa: CASNPPRFSAVTQYF
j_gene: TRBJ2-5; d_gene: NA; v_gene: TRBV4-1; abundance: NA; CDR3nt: TGCGCCAGCAGCCAAGATGGGTCCCGGGGGGAGACCCAGTACTTC; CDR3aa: CASSQDGSRGETQYF
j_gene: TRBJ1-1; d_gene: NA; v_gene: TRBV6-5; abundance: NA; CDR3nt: TGTGCCAGCGGGACTGGGGCTAGGAACACTGAAGCTTTCTTT; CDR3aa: CASGTGARNTEAFF
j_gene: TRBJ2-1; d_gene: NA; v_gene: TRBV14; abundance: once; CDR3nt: TGTGCCAGCAGCCCGACTAGGGATAGTGAGCAGTTCTTC; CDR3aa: CASSPTRDSEQFF
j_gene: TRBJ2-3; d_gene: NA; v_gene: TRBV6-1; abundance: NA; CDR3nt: TGTGCCAGCAGTGAACGGACTCCAGATACGCAGTATTTT; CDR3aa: CASSERTPDTQYF
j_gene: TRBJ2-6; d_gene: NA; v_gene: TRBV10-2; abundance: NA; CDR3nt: TGCGCCAGCAGCTGGGCGGGGCCCTCTGGGGCCAACGTCCTGACTTTC; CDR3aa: CASSWAGPSGANVLTF
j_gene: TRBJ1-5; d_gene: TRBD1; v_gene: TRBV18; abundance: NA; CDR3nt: TGTGCCAGCTCACCTTCTCAGGGGGAGATGGATCAGCCCCAGCATTTT; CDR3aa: CASSPSQGEMDQPQHF
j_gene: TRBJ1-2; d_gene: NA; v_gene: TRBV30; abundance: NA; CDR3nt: TGTGCCTGGAGTGTTTCAGGGCTCTATGGCTACACCTTC; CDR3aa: CAWSVSGLYGYTF
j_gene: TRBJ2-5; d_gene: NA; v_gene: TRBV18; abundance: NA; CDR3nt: TGTGCCAGCTCACCGGCCCGGAGCCAAGAGACCCAGTACTTC; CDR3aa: CASSPARSQETQYF
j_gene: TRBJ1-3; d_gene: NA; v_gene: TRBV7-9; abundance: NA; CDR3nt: TGTGCCAGCAGCTCCTGGCTGGCCATACTCCCCCTCTCTGGAAACACCATATATTTT; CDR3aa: CASSSWLAILPLSGNTIYF
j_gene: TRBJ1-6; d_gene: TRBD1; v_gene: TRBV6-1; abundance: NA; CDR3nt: TGTGCCAGCAGTGACCGGACAGGCCTAGATTCACCCCTCCACTTT; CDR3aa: CASSDRTGLDSPLHF
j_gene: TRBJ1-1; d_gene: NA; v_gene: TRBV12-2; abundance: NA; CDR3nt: TGTGCAAGTCGCCCCGAGGGGGGAAGGGTCTGCGGTAACACTGAAGCTTTCTTT; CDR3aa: CASRPEGGRVCGNTEAFF
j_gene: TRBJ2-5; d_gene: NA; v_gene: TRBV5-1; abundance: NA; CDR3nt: TGCGCCAGCAGATTCGCACCGCTCGAAGAGACCCAGTACTTC; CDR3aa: CASRFAPLEETQYF
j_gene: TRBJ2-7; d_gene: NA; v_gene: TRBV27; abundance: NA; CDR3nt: TGTGCCAGCAGTTTAATGGGAATCACCTACGAGCAGTACTTC; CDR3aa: CASSLMGITYEQYF
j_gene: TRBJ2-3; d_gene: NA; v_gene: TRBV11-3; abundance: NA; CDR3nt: TGTGCCAGCAGCATAGGGAAGGGGCTAGATACGCAGTATTTT; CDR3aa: CASSIGKGLDTQYF
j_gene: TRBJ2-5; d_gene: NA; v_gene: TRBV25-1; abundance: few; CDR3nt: TGTGCCAGCAGTGAGGCAGGGGGGCGAGAGACCCAGTACTTC; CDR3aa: CASSEAGGRETQYF
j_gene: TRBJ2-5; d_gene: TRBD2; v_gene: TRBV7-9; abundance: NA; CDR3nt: TGTGCCAGCAGCTTTGGACTAGCGGGAGAAGAGACCCAGTACTTC; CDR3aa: CASSFGLAGEETQYF